The 25 T cell receptor beta chains in this list originate from one sample, sequenced in a study of cytomegalovirus exposure and HLA in healthy donors. This PCR relied on a set of 60 Vbeta primers and 13 Jbeta primers. The repertoire was sequenced with immunoSEQ multiplex PCR; TCRdb's copy has only in-frame clones and lacks some. The top ten clones hold 7.5% to 9% of a sample with fewer than 150,000 clones, 80% of them seen once. The material sequenced was PBMCs. The source is a female donor in good health and CMV-seropositive.

The genes are TRBV5-1 and TRBJ2-5; TRBD1 matches at 10 bases. The CDR3 contains 15 residues. Trimming took 4 bases from V and 5 from J; bases not matched to a gene: 8. CDR1 and CDR2 from the germline V gene are SGHRS and YFSETQ. The CDR3 sequence: CASSGPGQGLETQYF. CDR3 coding DNA: TGCGCCAGCAGCGGACCGGGACAGGGGTTGGAGACCCAGTACTTC.

The J gene is TRBJ2-7, the V gene TRBV6-1; D may be TRBD1 (6 bases). Germline CDR1 and CDR2: MNHNS and SASEGT. Trimming left V 7 bases short and J 2 bases short, with 15 bases between. The CDR3 extends over 14 amino acids. The CDR3 region is CASTLLTGTYEQYF. CDR3 nucleotide sequence: TGTGCCAGCACCCTACTGACAGGAACCTACGAGCAGTACTTC.

This clone was seen just once. The rearrangement links TRBV6-1 to TRBJ2-7; TRBD2 is a possible D gene (7 bases). V was cut by 1 base and J by 3 bases, with 19 bases left in between. This CDR3 is 17 amino acids long. The germline V gene has CDR1 MNHNS and CDR2 SASEGT. The CDR3 DNA reads TGTGCCAGCAGTGAAGGGAGGAGGGGGGGTCGGGGCTACGAGCAGTACTTC. This gives the protein CASSEGRRGGRGYEQYF.

The CDR3 DNA sequence: TGCGCCAGCAGCTTCGCCCGTATCCTTACTAGCGGCAGCACAGATACGCAGTATTTT. Its translation: CASSFARILTSGSTDTQYF. This chain links TRBV5-1 with TRBJ2-3; 8 bases fit TRBD2. The CDR3 runs 19 residues. Germline values: CDR1 SGHRS, CDR2 YFSETQ. With 2 bases clipped from V and 0 bases from J, the junction kept 14 bases outside the gene matches. The variable domain in full, completed from reference TRBV5-1 and TRBJ2-3, reads KAGVTQTPRYLIKTRGQQVTLSCSPISGHRSVSWYQQTPGQGLQFLFEYFSETQRNKGNFPGRFSGRQFSNSRSEMNVSTLELGDSALYLCASSFARILTSGSTDTQYFGPGTRLTVL.

J is TRBJ2-1 and V is TRBV2; 11 nucleotides agree with TRBD2. V dropped 2 bases and J dropped 5; count of bases not matched to a gene: 8. CDR3 length equals 17 residues. Germline V gene sequence: CDR1 SNHLY, CDR2 FYNNEI. The CDR3 region has the DNA TGTGCCAGCAGTGAATGGATAACGGGACTAGCGGACAATGAGCAGTTCTTC. Its translation: CASSEWITGLADNEQFF. The full variable domain, in which reference TRBV2 and TRBJ2-1 provide the parts outside the CDR3, is EPEVTQTPSHQVTQMGQEVILRCVPISNHLYFYWYRQILGQKVEFLVSFYNNEISEKSEIFDDQFSVERPDGSNFTLKIRSTKLEDSAMYFCASSEWITGLADNEQFFGPGTRLTVL.

The V gene is TRBV7-2, the J gene TRBJ1-1; D call uncertain. The CDR3 spans 14 residues. The germline V and J ends were trimmed by 1 base and 2 bases, with 8 bases remaining between them. Germline V CDR1 and CDR2: SGHTA, FQGNSA. The CDR3: CASSLVNLNTEAFF. The CDR3 region has the DNA TGTGCCAGCAGCTTAGTCAACTTAAACACTGAAGCTTTCTTT.

This sequence joins TRBV30 and TRBJ2-5; a possible D gene is TRBD2 (6 bases). Between the trimmed V and J ends, which lost 3 bases and 7 bases, there was a span of 24 bases. The germline CDR1 and CDR2 sequences are GTSNPN and SVGIG (reference sequence). This CDR3 is 16 amino acids long. Here the CDR3 DNA reads TGTGCCTGGAGCATTTTGCGGGGAGACGCCGTGGGGACCCAGTACTTC. Translation gives CAWSILRGDAVGTQYF.

The chain links TRBV5-6 to TRBJ1-4; D gene ambiguous. Trimming removed 3 bases at V and 5 bases at J, with 11 bases between. The CDR3 is made up of 14 amino acids. The germline V gene has CDR1 SGHDT and CDR2 YYEEEE. CDR3 in DNA: TGTGCCAGCAGCTCGGGGATCACGAATGAAAAACTGTTTTTT. Translation: CASSSGITNEKLFF. The variable domain in full, with the rest retrieved from reference TRBV5-6 and TRBJ1-4, is DAGVTQSPTHLIKTRGQQVTLRCSPKSGHDTVSWYQQALGQGPQFIFQYYEEEERQRGNFPDRFSGHQFPNYSSELNVNALLLGDSALYLCASSSGITNEKLFFGSGTQLSVL.

V and J are TRBV9 and TRBJ2-2, with TRBD2 matching over 7 bases. The CDR3 loop spans 15 amino acids. The V segment lost 4 bases and the J segment 2 bases; nucleotides outside the gene matches: 5. Germline CDR1 is SGDLS and CDR2 is YYNGEE. CDR3 loop: CASSPRTRNTGELFF. DNA for the CDR3: TGTGCCAGCAGCCCACGGACTAGAAACACCGGGGAGCTGTTTTTT.

V gene TRBV14 combines with J gene TRBJ1-2, with 9 bases aligning to TRBD1. After removal of 5 bases from V and 2 bases from J, the junction contained 15 bases not matched to a gene. The CDR3 runs 18 residues. The germline gives CDR1 SGHDN, CDR2 FVKESK. Here the CDR3 reads CASSYGTGSWRGNYGYTF. The CDR3 DNA follows: TGTGCCAGCAGCTACGGGACAGGGAGCTGGAGAGGGAACTATGGCTACACCTTC.

The J gene is TRBJ2-1, the V gene TRBV30; tentative D call: TRBD1 (6 bases). V lost 7 bases and J lost 5, with 15 bases in between. The CDR3 is made up of 13 amino acids. The V gene's germline CDR1 is GTSNPN and CDR2 SVGIG (reference sequence). The CDR3 is CASTGPPNNEQFF. CDR3 nucleotides: TGTGCCTCAACAGGGCCGCCTAACAATGAGCAGTTCTTC.

The chain is built from TRBV7-2 and TRBJ1-2, with 9 bases fitting TRBD1. The V gene end was trimmed by 2 bases and the J gene end by 5 bases; junction bases not matched to a gene: 3. This CDR3 is 14 amino acids long. Germline V CDR1 and CDR2: SGHTA, FQGNSA. The CDR3 nucleotides are TGTGCCAGCAGCTTAACAGACAGGGGGTATGGCTACACCTTC. Translation: CASSLTDRGYGYTF.

This clone was observed a few times. The V and J genes are TRBV7-2 and TRBJ2-2; a possible D gene is TRBD2 (6 bases). Deletions cut 8 bases from V and 5 bases from J, with 15 bases between. Germline CDR1 SGHTA, CDR2 FQGNSA. This CDR3 is 14 amino acids long. Here the CDR3 DNA reads TGTGCCAGCGAGAGGCGGGGCGGAACCGGGGAGCTGTTTTTT. As protein: CASERRGGTGELFF.

V gene TRBV7-7 combines with J gene TRBJ2-7, with 7 bases that match TRBD1. CDR1 SSHAT and CDR2 FNYEAQ come from the germline V gene (reference sequence). This CDR3 region has 15 residues. CDR3 sequence: CAPRGQSASTYEQYF. For the CDR3, the DNA is TGTGCTCCCAGGGGACAGTCCGCAAGCACCTACGAGCAGTACTTC.

The chain employs TRBV6-5 and TRBJ1-5; D unresolved. CDR1 is MNHEY, CDR2 SVGAGI, per germline. CDR3 size: 12 residues. Deletions cut 5 bases from V and 5 bases from J, with 7 bases between. CDR3 protein: CASSTGDQPQHF. CDR3 in DNA: TGTGCCAGCAGTACCGGGGATCAGCCCCAGCATTTT.

The V call is TRBV6-1, the J call TRBJ2-3; 7 bases fit TRBD1. The CDR3 spans 14 residues. J gave up 3 bases and V 3 bases, and 3 bases lay outside the gene matches. The germline gives CDR1 MNHNS, CDR2 SASEGT. The CDR3 bases are TGTGCCAGCAGTGAGCGACAGGGAACAGATACGCAGTATTTT. Translation: CASSERQGTDTQYF.

The chain joins TRBV6-5 to TRBJ2-5, with TRBD1 matching 8 bases. V shed 6 bases and J 9 bases; nucleotides not matched to a gene: 12. The V gene's germline CDR1 is MNHEY and CDR2 SVGAGI. The CDR3 consists of 14 residues. The CDR3 loop is CASSPPSGGTAQYF. CDR3 nucleotides: TGTGCCAGCAGCCCACCCTCAGGGGGCACGGCCCAGTACTTC.

The rearrangement joins TRBV28 to TRBJ1-3; 8 bases map to TRBD1. Unmatched junction bases numbered 6, after V lost 4 bases and J lost 7 bases. Looked up from germline, CDR1 is MDHEN and CDR2 is SYDVKM. CDR3 size: 14 residues. The CDR3 spells CASSSLDRENTIYF. DNA for the CDR3: TGTGCCAGCAGTTCCCTGGACAGGGAGAACACCATATATTTT.

The chain combines TRBV18 with TRBJ1-4; D not resolved. This CDR3 contains 16 residues. CDR1 is KGHSH, CDR2 LQKENI, per germline. Between the trimmed V and J ends, which lost 2 bases and 0 bases, there was a span of 10 bases. For the CDR3, the DNA is TGTGCCAGCTCACCATGGGAGGGTGCAACTAATGAAAAACTGTTTTTT. Protein sequence: CASSPWEGATNEKLFF.

V and J are TRBV5-5 and TRBJ1-1, with D perhaps TRBD1 (5 bases). The CDR3 length is 15 residues. The V end was cut by 0 bases, the J end by 1 base, with 10 bases between. Germline CDR1 reads SGHKS; CDR2 reads YYEKEE (reference sequence). CDR3 region: CASSLGGEGNTEAFF. DNA for the CDR3: TGTGCCAGCAGCTTGGGGGGGGAAGGGAACACTGAAGCTTTCTTT.

The chain has TRBV11-2 and TRBJ2-2; 8 bases are shared with TRBD2. The CDR3 has 18 residues. Trimming removed 1 base from V and 5 bases from J; junction bases left unmatched: 12. Germline CDR1 SGHAT, CDR2 FQNNGV. The CDR3 sequence: CASSLVRSRGGRTGELFF. The CDR3 bases are TGTGCCAGCAGCTTAGTGCGGTCTCGGGGGGGCCGTACCGGGGAGCTGTTTTTT.

The chain carries TRBV27 and TRBJ2-7; D might be TRBD2 (6 bases). V was trimmed by 5 bases and J by 3 bases, leaving 26 bases between them. The CDR3 is made up of 18 amino acids. Germline CDR1 is MNHEY and CDR2 is SMNVEV (reference sequence). DNA of the CDR3: TGTGCCAGCAGTCCAAGGAGGGGTGGGACTTCCCGAGGCTACGAGCAGTACTTC. This codes for CASSPRRGGTSRGYEQYF.

This clone was observed a single time. The rearrangement uses TRBV7-2 and TRBJ2-1; TRBD1 might be the D (5 bases). Trimming stripped 1 base from V and 4 bases from J, with 14 bases between. Germline CDR1 reads SGHTA; CDR2 reads FQGNSA. CDR3 length: 16 amino acids. The CDR3 here is CASSLGGSRGYNEQFF. CDR3 bases: TGTGCCAGCAGCTTAGGGGGCTCTAGGGGATACAATGAGCAGTTCTTC.

The chain links TRBV6-1 to TRBJ2-3, with 10 bases identical to TRBD2. Trimming cost V 5 bases and J 6 bases; bases outside gene matches: 5. The CDR3 runs 14 residues. Germline values: CDR1 MNHNS, CDR2 SASEGT. CDR3 protein: CASSSGGAEDTQYF. Here the CDR3 DNA reads TGTGCCAGCAGTAGCGGGGGGGCAGAGGATACGCAGTATTTT.

The chain recombines TRBV13 with TRBJ2-3; 15 nucleotides agree with TRBD2. The CDR3 loop spans 20 amino acids. Trimming at V came to 5 bases and at J to 2 bases, leaving 14 bases not matched to a gene. In germline, CDR1 is PRHDT, CDR2 FYEKMQ (reference sequence). CDR3 region: CASSPPGLAGGPGFTDTQYF. The CDR3 region has the DNA TGTGCCAGCAGCCCCCCCGGACTAGCGGGGGGGCCGGGGTTCACAGATACGCAGTATTTT.